What follows are 25 T cell receptor beta chains derived from one specimen sequenced in a study of vaccination effects on CD4 cells after COVID-19. The assay was immunoSEQ multiplex PCR, and TCRdb's table has in-frame clones only and misses some. Seen here are roughly 57,000 clones, 76% observed once, and the top ten hold 4.5% to 7%. ViraFEST used viral peptide pools to expand antigen-specific CD4+ T cells before sequencing. It was after around 10 days of culture that CD4+ T cells were isolated. The person acquired a PCR-confirmed SARS-CoV-2 infection between March and December 2020. No cognate antigen is known for these TCRs. This specimen consisted of CD4+ T cells from PBMCs cultured with HIV peptides, obtained before COVID-19 vaccination. The subset: HIV-1 Nef peptide pool negative control/reference culture. These receptors all stem from a human donor who had a prior SARS-CoV-2 infection.

This clone was counted a few times. This chain connects TRBV28 to TRBJ1-1, with D possibly being TRBD1 (5 bases). The CDR3 consists of 12 residues. Trimming removed 5 bases from V and 11 bases from J, with 15 bases in between. Germline V gene data show CDR1 as MDHEN and CDR2 as SYDVKM. The CDR3 region is CASSGARVRAFF. The DNA for the CDR3 is TGTGCCAGCAGTGGAGCCAGGGTAAGGGCTTTCTTT.

The V call is TRBV7-8, the J call TRBJ1-1; perhaps TRBD1 as D (6 bases). The ends were cut back, 1 base at V and 4 bases at J, with 10 bases in the middle. This CDR3 has 14 residues. Germline-derived CDR1 and CDR2 are SGHVS and FQNEAQ. The CDR3 protein is CASSLVGGVTEAFF. In nucleotides, the CDR3 is TGTGCCAGCAGCTTAGTAGGGGGTGTCACTGAAGCTTTCTTT.

CDR3 in amino acids: CASSRTVADTQYF. DNA of the CDR3: TGTGCCAGCAGCCGGACAGTGGCAGATACGCAGTATTTT. The genes are TRBV7-3 and TRBJ2-3; perhaps TRBD1 as D (6 bases). From germline, CDR1 is SGHTA and CDR2 FQGTGA. The CDR3 is 13 amino acids. Trimming stripped 5 bases from V and 4 bases from J, with 10 bases between.

The chain is built from TRBV10-1 and TRBJ2-3; 13 bases match TRBD2. The CDR3 is made up of 16 amino acids. The J segment lost 4 bases and the V segment lost 3 bases, leaving 4 bases of the junction unmatched. Germline-derived CDR1 and CDR2 are WNHNN and SYGVQD (reference sequence). The CDR3 sequence: CASSDTSGGAPDTQYF. For the CDR3, the DNA is TGCGCCAGCAGTGACACTAGCGGGGGGGCCCCAGATACGCAGTATTTT.

This rearrangement joins TRBV2 to TRBJ2-1; 7 positions match TRBD2. Per the germline V gene, CDR1 is SNHLY and CDR2 is FYNNEI. This CDR3 has 15 residues. Trimming cost V 8 bases and J 8 bases; bases outside gene matches: 15. The CDR3 sequence is CASSVAGAPFYEQFF. CDR3 nucleotides: TGTGCCAGCTCGGTGGCGGGAGCCCCCTTTTATGAGCAGTTCTTC.

This chain uses TRBV5-1 with TRBJ2-1; 12 nucleotides align to TRBD1. The CDR3 runs 17 residues. Germline V gene sequence: CDR1 SGHRS, CDR2 YFSETQ. V lost 3 bases and J lost 7; bases outside the gene matches: 11. CDR3 amino acids: CASSSGTGGPFGNEQFF. The CDR3 DNA sequence: TGCGCCAGCAGCTCCGGGACAGGGGGCCCTTTTGGTAATGAGCAGTTCTTC.

V gene TRBV5-4 combines with J gene TRBJ2-3; D is unresolved. This CDR3 is 11 amino acids long. V was shortened by 1 base and J by 6 bases, with 3 bases between the two germline ends. Germline lookup yields CDR1 SGHNT and CDR2 YYREEE (reference sequence). CDR3 DNA sequence: TGTGCCAGCAGCTTGAAGGATACGCAGTATTTT. Protein product: CASSLKDTQYF.

This chain uses TRBV5-1 with TRBJ2-3; TRBD1 is a possible D gene (7 bases). Germline loops: CDR1 SGHRS, CDR2 YFSETQ. V lost 4 bases to trimming and J lost 6 bases, with 18 bases between them. CDR3 length: 15 residues. The CDR3 loop reads CASSRETGHLDTQYF. The CDR3 DNA is TGCGCCAGCAGCCGGGAGACAGGGCATTTGGATACGCAGTATTTT.

This clone came up a few times. The rearrangement joins TRBV7-9 to TRBJ2-5; 7 nucleotides match TRBD2. Losses at the gene ends were 5 bases for V and 0 bases for J; bases not matched to a gene: 15. CDR1 SEHNR and CDR2 FQNEAQ come from the germline V gene (reference sequence). There are 18 residues in the CDR3. CDR3 DNA sequence: TGTGCCAGCAGCGCCCTCGGGTTGGGGGAGGGATACCAAGAGACCCAGTACTTC. Its protein is CASSALGLGEGYQETQYF.

V is TRBV3-1 (or the pseudogene TRBV3-2) and J is TRBJ2-1; TRBD2 matches at 10 bases. CDR3 size: 16 residues. Germline CDR1 is LGHDT and CDR2 is YNNKEL (reference sequence). The V and J ends lost 5 bases and 4 bases, in that order; junction bases with no gene match: 8. CDR3 DNA: TGTGCCAGCAGCGAATTAGCGGGAGGCTTTTACAATGAGCAGTTCTTC. It encodes CASSELAGGFYNEQFF.

The V gene is TRBV5-1, the J gene TRBJ1-3; no definite D call. The CDR3 runs to 16 residues. The ends were cut back, 1 base at V and 0 bases at J, with 11 bases in the middle. Germline V CDR1 and CDR2: SGHRS, YFSETQ. CDR3 nucleotide sequence: TGCGCCAGCAGCTTGTGGCACAGAGACTCTGGAAACACCATATATTTT. Protein: CASSLWHRDSGNTIYF.

The DNA for the CDR3 is TGCGCCAGCAGCTTGGCCATTAACAGGGGCACAGATACGCAGTATTTT. Amino acids: CASSLAINRGTDTQYF. The chain links TRBV5-1 to TRBJ2-3, with D perhaps matching TRBD1 (6 bases). The CDR3 runs 16 residues. The germline CDR1 and CDR2 sequences are SGHRS and YFSETQ. The V and J ends lost 0 bases and 1 base respectively, with 12 bases between them.

V usage is TRBV5-1 and J usage is TRBJ1-2; TRBD1 is a possible D gene (5 bases). V lost 4 bases and J 7 bases, leaving 17 bases between the germline ends. Germline CDR1 is SGHRS and CDR2 is YFSETQ. The length of the CDR3 is 14 residues. The CDR3 bases are TGCGCCAGCAGCGGGGGGACCGCCTCCGGTGGCTACACCTTC. Translating gives CASSGGTASGGYTF. Supplemented by reference TRBV5-1 and TRBJ1-2, the full variable domain reads KAGVTQTPRYLIKTRGQQVTLSCSPISGHRSVSWYQQTPGQGLQFLFEYFSETQRNKGNFPGRFSGRQFSNSRSEMNVSTLELGDSALYLCASSGGTASGGYTFGSGTRLTVV.

The rearrangement links TRBV6-5 to TRBJ1-1; possibly TRBD1 for D (5 bases). The V end lost 4 bases, the J end lost 4 bases, and 10 bases lay between the germline ends. In germline, CDR1 is MNHEY, CDR2 SVGAGI. The CDR3 is 13 residues long. The CDR3 region is CASSSPQGTEAFF. The DNA of the CDR3 is TGTGCCAGCAGTTCCCCCCAGGGCACTGAAGCTTTCTTT.

The genes are TRBV7-2 and TRBJ1-5; 8 positions match TRBD1. J lost 6 bases, V lost 5 bases, and 12 bases had no gene match. The CDR3 consists of 16 residues. Per germline, CDR1 SGHTA and CDR2 FQGNSA. The DNA for the CDR3 is TGTGCCAGCAGCCTAAGAACAGGGGGAGCCCCTCAGCCCCAGCATTTT. Encoded protein: CASSLRTGGAPQPQHF.

In its sample, this clone was seen once. The chain has TRBV19 and TRBJ2-5, with 7 bases that match TRBD2. CDR3 length: 14 amino acids. Germline CDR1 reads LNHDA; CDR2 reads SQIVND (reference sequence). The V and J ends lost 4 bases and 2 bases, in that order; junction bases with no gene match: 4. The CDR3 DNA follows: TGTGCCAGTAGTACAAGACTAGCACAAGAGACCCAGTACTTC. It translates to CASSTRLAQETQYF.

The chain recombines TRBV5-6 with TRBJ1-1; D unresolved. V shed 5 bases and J shed 8 bases, with 13 bases lying between them. CDR3 length: 12 residues. Germline CDR1 and CDR2: SGHDT and YYEEEE. The CDR3 region is CASSTVRGEAFF. Written as DNA, the CDR3 is TGTGCCAGCAGTACCGTAAGAGGGGAAGCTTTCTTT.

The V gene is TRBV5-1, the J gene TRBJ1-1; D gene unclear. V was trimmed by 4 bases and J by 2 bases, leaving 12 bases between them. CDR1 SGHRS and CDR2 YFSETQ come from the germline V gene. CDR3 length: 14 amino acids. CDR3 loop: CASSPLLTNTEAFF. The CDR3 DNA reads TGCGCCAGCAGCCCCCTACTGACCAACACTGAAGCTTTCTTT. Full variable domain (missing parts from reference TRBV5-1 and TRBJ1-1): KAGVTQTPRYLIKTRGQQVTLSCSPISGHRSVSWYQQTPGQGLQFLFEYFSETQRNKGNFPGRFSGRQFSNSRSEMNVSTLELGDSALYLCASSPLLTNTEAFFGQGTRLTVV.

The chain carries TRBV5-1 and TRBJ2-1; 7 nucleotides match TRBD1. V shed 0 bases and J 4 bases; nucleotides not matched to a gene: 4. Germline CDR1 reads SGHRS; CDR2 reads YFSETQ. This CDR3 contains 15 residues. CDR3 amino acids: CASSLATGQYNEQFF. CDR3 DNA: TGCGCCAGCAGCTTGGCGACAGGGCAGTACAATGAGCAGTTCTTC.

This chain connects TRBV10-3 to TRBJ1-2, with 8 bases that match TRBD1. The CDR3 spans 12 residues. V was pared by 10 bases and J by 4 bases, with 5 bases of the junction left unmatched. CDR1 and CDR2 (germline): ENHRY, SYGVKD. The CDR3 reads CASSGQAYGYTF. The CDR3 DNA reads TGTGCCAGCTCGGGACAGGCCTATGGCTACACCTTC.

This clone was seen just once. The chain couples TRBV9 to TRBJ2-2; D is tentatively TRBD1 or TRBD2 (5 bases each). This CDR3 has 14 residues. Germline V gene sequence: CDR1 SGDLS, CDR2 YYNGEE. Trimming stripped 0 bases from V and 7 bases from J, with 10 bases between. The CDR3 sequence is CASSVAGQFGELFF. In DNA, the CDR3 is TGTGCCAGCAGCGTAGCGGGGCAATTCGGGGAGCTGTTTTTT.

The V and J genes are TRBV5-5 and TRBJ2-7, with D uncertain. Per the germline V gene, CDR1 is SGHKS and CDR2 is YYEKEE (reference sequence). This CDR3 has 12 amino acids. Trimming removed 1 base at V and 3 bases at J, with 5 bases between. The CDR3 coding sequence is TGTGCCAGCAGCTTGTCTCTCTACGAGCAGTACTTC. Protein: CASSLSLYEQYF.

This chain uses TRBV7-9 with TRBJ1-5; the D is unclear. CDR3 length: 14 residues. The V end was cut by 4 bases, the J end by 6 bases, with 13 bases between. Per germline, CDR1 SEHNR and CDR2 FQNEAQ (reference sequence). The CDR3 reads CASSWGEGAQPQHF. CDR3 sequence (DNA): TGTGCCAGCAGCTGGGGTGAGGGCGCTCAGCCCCAGCATTTT.

V gene TRBV19 combines with J gene TRBJ1-6, with D perhaps TRBD1 (5 bases). Between the trimmed V and J ends, which lost 3 bases and 7 bases, there was a span of 10 bases. This CDR3 has 14 residues. CDR1 and CDR2 from the germline V gene are LNHDA and SQIVND (reference sequence). CDR3 sequence (DNA): TGTGCCAGTAGTATTCGGGGGTTCAATTCACCCCTCCACTTT. As protein: CASSIRGFNSPLHF.

This chain links TRBV4-1 with TRBJ1-2; TRBD1 is a possible D gene (6 bases). Germline V gene sequence: CDR1 MGHRA, CDR2 YSYEKL. The CDR3 is 15 residues long. The ends were cut back, 0 bases at V and 0 bases at J, with 8 bases in the middle. The DNA for the CDR3 is TGCGCCAGCAGCCAAGAGGACAGCCCTAACTATGGCTACACCTTC. It yields the protein CASSQEDSPNYGYTF.